The source of this T cell receptor (beta chain) is a study of cytomegalovirus exposure and HLA in healthy donors. For the study at large: Within the Caucasian-associated ancestry cluster were 81% of the roughly 400 genotyped donors. General study findings and limits: What TCR beta sequences reportedly achieved was accurate prediction of HLA-A and HLA-B alleles in most subjects. Of the V segments, some could not be distinguished, including TRBV6-2 and TRBV6-3, and were excluded.

The V gene lost 10 bases and the J gene lost 5 bases, with 15 bases spanning the gap. The V gene's germline CDR1 is SEHNR and CDR2 FQNEAQ (reference sequence). This CDR3 has 13 amino acids. 60 Vbeta and 13 Jbeta primers were used in PCR. Generated by immunoSEQ multiplex PCR, the TCRdb table keeps only in-frame clones and is missing some. The sample has roughly 190,000 clones; roughly 77% are singletons. With regard to this clone: Antigen unknown.

Input material: PBMCs. This TCR derives from a man aged 35 to 55 in good health and CMV-seropositive. This sequence joins TRBV7-9 and TRBJ2-1, with D perhaps TRBD2 (6 bases). Here the CDR3 reads CATGGGVDNEQFF. The CDR3 DNA sequence: TGTGCCACTGGCGGCGGGGTCGACAATGAGCAGTTCTTC.